The rows below give T cell receptor beta chains drawn from one sample of a study of chemoradiotherapy in HPV16-positive cancers. Here immunoSEQ multiplex PCR was the method, and the copy in TCRdb shows in-frame clones only, minus some. The table lists about 8,800 clones, roughly three quarters of them singletons. The starting material was tumor tissue, obtained from a patient who underwent chemoradiotherapy. The origin of the receptors is a human donor with HPV-associated anogenital cancer. Each CDR3 is given with its conserved first and last residue. The D gene is left open where the match is weak. For some rows the clone size is stated as once, few or many, or as a class when expanded; others skip it.

TRBD1	TRBV4-1	TRBJ1-6	once	TGCGCCAGCAGCCAAGATAAGGGGGCCCGTAATTCACCCCTCCACTTT	CASSQDKGARNSPLHF
TRBD2	TRBV9	TRBJ2-5	-	TGTGCCAGCAGCGTAGCGGGGGGGCCGGGAGAGACCCAGTACTTC	CASSVAGGPGETQYF
-	TRBV6-1	TRBJ2-3	-	TGTGCCAGCACAGGGTCTTCGGGGTTGGATACGCAGTATTTT	CASTGSSGLDTQYF
-	TRBV2	TRBJ1-1	-	TGTGCCAGCAGGTACGGGGCCCCCGAAGCTTTCTTT	CASRYGAPEAFF
TRBD2	TRBV11-3	TRBJ2-3	-	TGTGCCAGCAGCCCTGCGGGGGGTGGGCCAGATACGCAGTATTTT	CASSPAGGGPDTQYF
-	TRBV6-1	TRBJ2-7	-	TGTGCCAGCAGTGAAGGGCAGATCTACGAGCAGTACTTC	CASSEGQIYEQYF
TRBD1	TRBV2	TRBJ1-4	once	TGTGCCAGCAGCTCCCCGGGACAGGGGGATGAAAAACTGTTTTTT	CASSSPGQGDEKLFF
-	TRBV19	TRBJ1-5	-	TGTGCCAGTAGTATCCACAGGGTAGGTTATAGCAATCAGCCCCAGCATTTT	CASSIHRVGYSNQPQHF
-	TRBV10-3	TRBJ1-5	-	TGTGCCATCAGTGACGGAGGGAGCAATCAGCCCCAGCATTTT	CAISDGGSNQPQHF
-	TRBV5-4	TRBJ1-6	-	TGTGCCAGCAGCGGAGGTGGAACAGGGAGCTATTCACCCCTCCACTTT	CASSGGGTGSYSPLHF
-	TRBV19	TRBJ2-7	-	TGTGCCAGTAGATTGGGCTACGAGCAGTACTTC	CASRLGYEQYF
TRBD1	TRBV28	TRBJ1-1	-	TGTGCCAGCAGTTTATCCCCCCAGGGGGGAAAGGAGGGAGCTTTCTTT	CASSLSPQGGKEGAFF
-	TRBV7-2	TRBJ2-2	-	TGTGCCAGCAGCTCTAGGGGTCCCGGGGAGCTGTTTTTT	CASSSRGPGELFF
-	TRBV5-1	TRBJ2-1	few	TGCGCCAGCAGCTTGGATGGGCTATTGGGGCTACAAAAGCAGTTCTTC	CASSLDGLLGLQKQFF
-	TRBV6-1	TRBJ1-2	-	TGTGCCAGCAGTGATCGGGCCACTTCTTTGCATGGCTACACCTTC	CASSDRATSLHGYTF
-	TRBV6-6	TRBJ2-7	-	TGTGCCAGCAGCATTAGCCACGAGCAGTACTTC	CASSISHEQYF
-	TRBV7-5	TRBJ1-5	-	TGTGTCAGAAGCTTACATCCGAGTGTAGATCAGCCCCAGCATTTT	CVRSLHPSVDQPQHF
-	TRBV4-1	TRBJ1-6	-	TGCGCCAGCAGCCAAGCAAGCTTGGTTGCACCCCTCCACTTT	CASSQASLVAPLHF
-	TRBV7-2	TRBJ2-7	-	TGTGCCAGCAGCTCAGGGCCGGCGCGGGAGCAGTACTTC	CASSSGPAREQYF
-	TRBV7-6	TRBJ2-5	-	TGTGCCAGCAGCTTAGTAACAGAAGAGACCCAGTACTTC	CASSLVTEETQYF
-	TRBV15	TRBJ1-4	-	TGTGCCACCAGCAGAGATCTCGGGAGCAATGAAAAACTGTTTTTT	CATSRDLGSNEKLFF
-	TRBV4-2	TRBJ1-5	-	TGTGCCAGCAGCCAAGACAGCGAGTTGTCCCAGCATTTT	CASSQDSELSQHF
TRBD1	TRBV29-1	TRBJ1-2	-	TGCAGCGCTCCGACAGGGGGCGCCTATGGCTACACCTTC	CSAPTGGAYGYTF
-	TRBV7-2	TRBJ2-3	-	TGTGCCAGCAGCTTTGGGAACACAGATACGCAGTATTTT	CASSFGNTDTQYF
TRBD2	TRBV7-2	TRBJ2-3	-	TGTGCCAGCAGATCACCCGGGGGGACTAGCGGGAGACGAGATACGCAGTATTTT	CASRSPGGTSGRRDTQYF
-	TRBV7-2	TRBJ2-2	few	TGTGCCAGCAGCCGTATCGACGGGAGAAACACCGGGGAGCTGTTTTTT	CASSRIDGRNTGELFF
TRBD2	TRBV5-4	TRBJ2-2	-	TGTGCCAGCAGCTTGGAGACGGGGGGGAACACCGGGGAGCTGTTTTTT	CASSLETGGNTGELFF
-	TRBV18	TRBJ1-6	-	TGTGCCAGCTCACCCTCGACGGGAAAGAATTCACCCCTCCACTTT	CASSPSTGKNSPLHF
-	TRBV2	TRBJ2-3	-	TGTGCCAGCGGGCAGGAGGCAGATACGCAGTATTTT	CASGQEADTQYF
-	TRBV6-1	TRBJ1-1	-	TGTGCCAGCAGGAACAGGGAGGTCACTGAAGCTTTCTTT	CASRNREVTEAFF
TRBD2	TRBV4-1	TRBJ2-5	-	TGCGCCAGCAGCCAAGATACAGGACTAGCGGAGTTGGAGACCCAGTACTTC	CASSQDTGLAELETQYF
-	TRBV6-5	TRBJ1-1	few	TGTGCCAGCAGTCTAATTAACCGGCGGGAAGCTTTCTTT	CASSLINRREAFF
-	TRBV2	TRBJ1-4	-	TGTGCCAGCAGTCCTCCACAGGGAGGCCCAACTAATGAAAAACTGTTTTTT	CASSPPQGGPTNEKLFF
TRBD1	TRBV2	TRBJ1-5	-	TGTGCCAGCAGCGGCACAGGGGGCAATCAGCCCCAGCATTTT	CASSGTGGNQPQHF